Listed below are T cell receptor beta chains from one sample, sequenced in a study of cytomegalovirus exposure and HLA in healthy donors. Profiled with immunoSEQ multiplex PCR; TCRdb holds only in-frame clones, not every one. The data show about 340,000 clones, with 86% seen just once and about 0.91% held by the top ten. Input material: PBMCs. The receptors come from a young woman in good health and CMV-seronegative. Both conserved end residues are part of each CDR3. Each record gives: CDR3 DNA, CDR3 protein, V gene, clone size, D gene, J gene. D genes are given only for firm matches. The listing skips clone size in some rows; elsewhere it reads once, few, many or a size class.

CDR3 DNA: TGTGCCAGCAGCGGGGACAGGGCGATCTTCCACGAGCAGTACTTC
CDR3 protein: CASSGDRAIFHEQYF
V gene: TRBV7-8
clone size: .
D gene: TRBD1
J gene: TRBJ2-7

CDR3 DNA: TGTGCCAGCAGTGAATCGGTAGCCGGGGGAGAGGAGACCCAGTACTTC
CDR3 protein: CASSESVAGGEETQYF
V gene: TRBV25-1
clone size: .
D gene: .
J gene: TRBJ2-5

CDR3 DNA: TGTGCCTCGCGGGGAGTACGGGATCACGACGAGCAGTACTTC
CDR3 protein: CASRGVRDHDEQYF
V gene: TRBV10-3
clone size: .
D gene: .
J gene: TRBJ2-7

CDR3 DNA: TGTGCCAGCAGCTTGGGGGACAGGGGACCCTTTTCTAGCGAGCAGTACTTC
CDR3 protein: CASSLGDRGPFSSEQYF
V gene: TRBV5-5
clone size: .
D gene: TRBD1
J gene: TRBJ2-7

CDR3 DNA: TGTGCCAGCGGACTCGGGACTGGGCGGGATACGCAGTATTTT
CDR3 protein: CASGLGTGRDTQYF
V gene: TRBV27
clone size: .
D gene: .
J gene: TRBJ2-3

CDR3 DNA: TGTGCCAGCAGCCAAGGGTCTTTGGGAGGACTGTTTTTT
CDR3 protein: CASSQGSLGGLFF
V gene: TRBV4-2
clone size: once
D gene: .
J gene: TRBJ1-4

CDR3 DNA: TGCGCCAGCAGCTTGGGCTCTGCAGGCATCTATGGCTACACCTTC
CDR3 protein: CASSLGSAGIYGYTF
V gene: TRBV5-1
clone size: .
D gene: .
J gene: TRBJ1-2

CDR3 DNA: TGTGCCAGCAGCTTAGCTGTATTAGCGGGAGGCCTGGTCTACGAGCAGTACTTC
CDR3 protein: CASSLAVLAGGLVYEQYF
V gene: TRBV7-6
clone size: .
D gene: TRBD2
J gene: TRBJ2-7

CDR3 DNA: TGTGCCAGCAGCCGCAGGGGACACTCAAATCAGCCCCAGCATTTT
CDR3 protein: CASSRRGHSNQPQHF
V gene: TRBV13
clone size: .
D gene: .
J gene: TRBJ1-5

CDR3 DNA: TGTGCCAGCAGCCAAGTAGGTATGGAACTGAGGACAGATTTCGACATTCAGTACTTC
CDR3 protein: CASSQVGMELRTDFDIQYF
V gene: TRBV4-2
clone size: .
D gene: .
J gene: TRBJ2-4

CDR3 DNA: TGCGCCAGCAGCCAAGACAGCGCAACTAATGAAAAACTGTTTTTT
CDR3 protein: CASSQDSATNEKLFF
V gene: TRBV4-1
clone size: .
D gene: .
J gene: TRBJ1-4

CDR3 DNA: TGTGCCAGCAGCCAACTACACTTCCCCGGGGAGACCCAGTACTTC
CDR3 protein: CASSQLHFPGETQYF
V gene: TRBV14
clone size: few
D gene: .
J gene: TRBJ2-5

CDR3 DNA: TGTGCCAGCAGTTTCGGACAGACGGGTTCGTTCGAGCAGTTCTTC
CDR3 protein: CASSFGQTGSFEQFF
V gene: TRBV7-9
clone size: .
D gene: .
J gene: TRBJ2-1

CDR3 DNA: TGCGCCAGCAGCTTCGGGACAGGGCGGGAGGAGCAGTACTTC
CDR3 protein: CASSFGTGREEQYF
V gene: TRBV5-1
clone size: once
D gene: TRBD1
J gene: TRBJ2-7

CDR3 DNA: TGTGCCAGCAGTTTATACGGGGGTGGGCATTCCCCCGCTTTCTTT
CDR3 protein: CASSLYGGGHSPAFF
V gene: TRBV27
clone size: few
D gene: .
J gene: TRBJ1-1

CDR3 DNA: TGTGCTTCACGCCGGGGGTCCTACGAGCAGTACTTC
CDR3 protein: CASRRGSYEQYF
V gene: TRBV28
clone size: .
D gene: .
J gene: TRBJ2-7

CDR3 DNA: TGTGCCAGCAGCGTAGGGGGACTCATGAACACTGAAGCTTTCTTT
CDR3 protein: CASSVGGLMNTEAFF
V gene: TRBV9
clone size: .
D gene: .
J gene: TRBJ1-1

CDR3 DNA: TGTGCCAGCAGCACCGGGACTAGCGGGAGAGATGAGCAGTTCTTC
CDR3 protein: CASSTGTSGRDEQFF
V gene: TRBV9
clone size: once
D gene: TRBD2
J gene: TRBJ2-1

CDR3 DNA: TGTGCCTGGAGTCGAACGGACAGGTACAATGAGCAGTTCTTC
CDR3 protein: CAWSRTDRYNEQFF
V gene: TRBV30
clone size: .
D gene: TRBD1
J gene: TRBJ2-1

CDR3 DNA: TGTGCCAGCAGCTTAGGGCCAGAAGAGACCCAGTACTTC
CDR3 protein: CASSLGPEETQYF
V gene: TRBV11-2
clone size: .
D gene: .
J gene: TRBJ2-5

CDR3 DNA: TGTGCTAGTGCCCCCAGTATGGCGGGAGGGCCTTTCAAAAACATTCAGTACTTC
CDR3 protein: CASAPSMAGGPFKNIQYF
V gene: TRBV12-5
clone size: .
D gene: TRBD2
J gene: TRBJ2-4

CDR3 DNA: TGTGCCAGCTCACCGTACAGGGAATCTAATGGCTACACCTTC
CDR3 protein: CASSPYRESNGYTF
V gene: TRBV18
clone size: .
D gene: .
J gene: TRBJ1-2

CDR3 DNA: TGTGCCAGCAGTTACTCGAATCTAGTGGGCACTGAAGCTTTCTTT
CDR3 protein: CASSYSNLVGTEAFF
V gene: TRBV6-5
clone size: .
D gene: .
J gene: TRBJ1-1

CDR3 DNA: TGTGCCAGCAGTTACTCGACAGGGGCGGGCGAAAAACTGTTTTTT
CDR3 protein: CASSYSTGAGEKLFF
V gene: TRBV6-5
clone size: .
D gene: TRBD1
J gene: TRBJ1-4

CDR3 DNA: TGTGCCAGCAGTGATCTGCGGAGCACAGATACGCAGTATTTT
CDR3 protein: CASSDLRSTDTQYF
V gene: TRBV2
clone size: once
D gene: .
J gene: TRBJ2-3

CDR3 DNA: TGCGCCAGCAGCCAAGATTCGGGGGGCAGTTACGAGCAGTACTTC
CDR3 protein: CASSQDSGGSYEQYF
V gene: TRBV4-3
clone size: .
D gene: .
J gene: TRBJ2-7

CDR3 DNA: TGTGCCAGTAGTACGGGACAGGGTGTTGAAAAACTGTTTTTT
CDR3 protein: CASSTGQGVEKLFF
V gene: TRBV19
clone size: .
D gene: TRBD1
J gene: TRBJ1-4